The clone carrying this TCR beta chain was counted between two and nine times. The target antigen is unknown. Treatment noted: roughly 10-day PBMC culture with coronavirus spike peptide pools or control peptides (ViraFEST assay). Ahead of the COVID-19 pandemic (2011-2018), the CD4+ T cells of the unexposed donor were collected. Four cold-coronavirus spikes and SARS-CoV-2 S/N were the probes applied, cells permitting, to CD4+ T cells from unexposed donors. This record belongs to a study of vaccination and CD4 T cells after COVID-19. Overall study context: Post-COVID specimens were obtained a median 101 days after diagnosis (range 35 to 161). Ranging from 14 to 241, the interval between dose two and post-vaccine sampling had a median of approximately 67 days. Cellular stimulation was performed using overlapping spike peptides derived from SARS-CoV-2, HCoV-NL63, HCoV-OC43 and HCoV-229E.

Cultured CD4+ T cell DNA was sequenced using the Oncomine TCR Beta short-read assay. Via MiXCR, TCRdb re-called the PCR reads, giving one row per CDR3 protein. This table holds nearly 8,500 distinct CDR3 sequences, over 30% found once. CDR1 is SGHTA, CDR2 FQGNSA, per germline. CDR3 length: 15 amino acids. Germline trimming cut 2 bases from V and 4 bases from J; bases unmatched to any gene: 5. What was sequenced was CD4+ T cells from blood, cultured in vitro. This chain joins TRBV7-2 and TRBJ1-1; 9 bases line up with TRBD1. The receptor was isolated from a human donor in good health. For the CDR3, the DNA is TGTGCCAGCAGCTTAACAGGGGGCGCGGCCACTGAAGCTTTCTTT. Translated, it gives CASSLTGGAATEAFF.